This T cell receptor beta chain was documented in a study of T-cell reconstitution after alpha-beta-depleted transplantation in children (dated by TCRdb to about 2016). The study in broad terms: Using TCR repertoire profiling, the study quantitatively followed how T-cell immune reconstitution unfolded in children after TCRalphabeta/CD19-depleted allogeneic hematopoietic cell transplantation. Beyond this particular receptor, the publication reports: Over the following months the frequencies of hyperexpanded clones went down, and after one year T-cell counts and TCRbeta diversity were mostly credited to newly produced T cells. In some patients, high TCRbeta diversity at day 60 was attributed to recipient T cells and intrathymic progenitors that had survived conditioning. The apparently early recovery of alphabetaT-cell counts about two months after transplant reportedly depended on only several hundred rapidly expanded clones that came from non-depleted graft cells.

The treatment or condition tag for this specimen amounts to: allogeneic hematopoietic cell transplantation with graft depleted of TCRalphabeta T cells and CD19 B cells. Transplant recipients were children who received TCRalphabeta/CD19-depleted allogeneic hematopoietic cell grafts. Receptor libraries were prepared by PCR. TCRdb lists the instrument as Illumina HiSeq 2500. TCR libraries were prepared with molecular barcoding, using unique molecular identifiers to normalize TCRbeta repertoire quantification. The raw public reads went through TCRdb reprocessing: fastp at Q25, MiXCR clone calling, in-frame beta chains kept. All rows with the same CDR3 protein become a single entry with the most common DNA and genes. For this sample there are approximately 230,000 distinct CDR3 sequences; about 25% appear just once. 2.6% of the sample belongs to the ten largest clones. There are 14 amino acids in the CDR3, from cysteine to phenylalanine inclusive. Only the CDR3 portion is preserved as DNA: 42 bases, with reading frame beginning at the first base. As encoded in the germline V gene, CDR1 is SQVTM while CDR2 is ANQGSEA.

A remark on this clonotype: Its cognate antigen has yet to be identified. Germline is not matched at one junction end, which may reflect a read error.

The sequence is built from TRBV29-1 and TRBJ2-7; the D region possibly corresponds to TRBD2 (6 bases align). The sequence was collected from a girl aged 2 to 9 with Fanconi anemia, due to receive a stem cell transplant. Sequencing used PBMCs, obtained before TCRalphabeta/CD19-depleted stem cell transplant. The CDR3 region: CSVVQHGSSHEQYF. The DNA sequence is TGCAGCGTTGTTCAACACGGGAGCTCCCACGAGCAGTACTTC.